Below, one T cell receptor beta chain is given with its context. Trimming took off 0 bases at V and 3 bases at J, with 18 bases between the two ends. The CDR3 sequence is 17 residues long. Germline CDR1 reads SGDLS; CDR2 reads YYNGEE. This specimen comes from a study of blood T cell repertoires in COVID-19. At the level of the study: The analysed material was cDNA or gDNA that came from T cells, B-cell-depleted T cells, or PBMCs.

Using immunoSEQ multiplex PCR, the repertoire was profiled, and TCRdb retains in-frame clones only, with some absent. This table holds around 100,000 clones, 80% to 90% found once. Sequencing was carried out using peripheral blood. The chain is built from TRBV9 and TRBJ2-5, with a tentative D call TRBD1 (6 bases). The TCR sequence derives from a man older than 75 with acute or convalescent COVID-19. As DNA, the CDR3 is TGTGCCAGCAGCGTAGGGCTAGCTTTAGGGGGAAAAGAGACCCAGTACTTC. Translated: CASSVGLALGGKETQYF.